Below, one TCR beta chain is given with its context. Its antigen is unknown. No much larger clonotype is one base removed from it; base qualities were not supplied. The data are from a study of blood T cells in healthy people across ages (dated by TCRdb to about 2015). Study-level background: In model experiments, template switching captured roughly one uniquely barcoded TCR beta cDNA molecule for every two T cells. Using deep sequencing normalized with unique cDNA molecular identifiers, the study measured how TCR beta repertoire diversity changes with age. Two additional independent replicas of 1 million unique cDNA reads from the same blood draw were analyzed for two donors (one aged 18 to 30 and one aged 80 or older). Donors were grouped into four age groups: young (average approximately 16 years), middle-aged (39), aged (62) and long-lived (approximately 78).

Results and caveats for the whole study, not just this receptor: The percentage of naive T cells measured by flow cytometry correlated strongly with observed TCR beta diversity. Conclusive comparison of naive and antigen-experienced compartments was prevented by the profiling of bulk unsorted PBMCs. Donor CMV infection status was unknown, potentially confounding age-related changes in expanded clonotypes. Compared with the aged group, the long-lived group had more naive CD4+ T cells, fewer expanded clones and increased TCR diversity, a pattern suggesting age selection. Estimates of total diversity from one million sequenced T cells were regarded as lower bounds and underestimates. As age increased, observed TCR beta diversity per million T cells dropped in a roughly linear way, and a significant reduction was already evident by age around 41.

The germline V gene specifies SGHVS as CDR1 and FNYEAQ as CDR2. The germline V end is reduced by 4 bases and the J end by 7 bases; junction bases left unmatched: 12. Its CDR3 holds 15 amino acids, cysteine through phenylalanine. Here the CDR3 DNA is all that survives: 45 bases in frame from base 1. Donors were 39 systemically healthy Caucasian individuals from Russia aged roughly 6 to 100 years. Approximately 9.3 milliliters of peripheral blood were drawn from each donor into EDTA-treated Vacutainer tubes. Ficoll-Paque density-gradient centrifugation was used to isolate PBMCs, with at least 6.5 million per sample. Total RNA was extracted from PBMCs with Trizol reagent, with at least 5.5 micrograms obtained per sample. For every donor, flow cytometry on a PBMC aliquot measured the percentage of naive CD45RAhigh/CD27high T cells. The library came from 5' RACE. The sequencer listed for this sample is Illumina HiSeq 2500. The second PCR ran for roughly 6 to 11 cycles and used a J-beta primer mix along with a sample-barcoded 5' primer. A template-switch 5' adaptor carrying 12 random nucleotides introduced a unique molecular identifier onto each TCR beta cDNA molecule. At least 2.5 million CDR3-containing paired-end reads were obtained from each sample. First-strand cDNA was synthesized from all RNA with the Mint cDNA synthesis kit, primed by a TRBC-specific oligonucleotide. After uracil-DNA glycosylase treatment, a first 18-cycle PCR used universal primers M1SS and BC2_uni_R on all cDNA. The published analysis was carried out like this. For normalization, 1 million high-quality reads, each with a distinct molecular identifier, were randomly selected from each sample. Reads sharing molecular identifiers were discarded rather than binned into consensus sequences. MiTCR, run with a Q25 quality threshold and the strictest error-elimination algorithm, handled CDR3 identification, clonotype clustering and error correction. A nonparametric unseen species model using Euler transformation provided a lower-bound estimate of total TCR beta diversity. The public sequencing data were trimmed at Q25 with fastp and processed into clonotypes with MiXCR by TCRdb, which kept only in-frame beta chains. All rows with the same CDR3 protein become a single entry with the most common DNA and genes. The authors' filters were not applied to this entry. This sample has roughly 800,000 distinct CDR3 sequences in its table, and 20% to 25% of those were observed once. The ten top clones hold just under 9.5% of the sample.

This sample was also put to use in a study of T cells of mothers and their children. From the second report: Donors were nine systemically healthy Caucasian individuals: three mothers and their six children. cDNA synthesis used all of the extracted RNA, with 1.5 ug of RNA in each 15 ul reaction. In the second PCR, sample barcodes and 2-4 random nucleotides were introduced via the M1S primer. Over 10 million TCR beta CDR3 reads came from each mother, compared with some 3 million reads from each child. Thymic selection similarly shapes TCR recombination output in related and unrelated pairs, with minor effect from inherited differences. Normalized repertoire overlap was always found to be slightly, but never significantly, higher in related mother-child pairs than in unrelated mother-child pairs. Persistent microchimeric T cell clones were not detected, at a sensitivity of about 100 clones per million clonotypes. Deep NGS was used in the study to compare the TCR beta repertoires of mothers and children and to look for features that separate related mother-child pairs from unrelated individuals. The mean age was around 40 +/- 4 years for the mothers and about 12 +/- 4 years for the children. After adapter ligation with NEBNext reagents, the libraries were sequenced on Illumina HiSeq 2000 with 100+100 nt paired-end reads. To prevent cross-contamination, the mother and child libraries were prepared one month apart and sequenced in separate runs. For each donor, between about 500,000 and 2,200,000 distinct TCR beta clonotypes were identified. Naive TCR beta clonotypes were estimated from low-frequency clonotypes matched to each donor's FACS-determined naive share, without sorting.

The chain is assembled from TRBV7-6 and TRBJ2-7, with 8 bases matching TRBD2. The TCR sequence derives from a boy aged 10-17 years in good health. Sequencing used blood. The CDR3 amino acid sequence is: CASSSGGGPIYEQYF. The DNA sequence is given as TGTGCCAGCAGCTCCGGCGGGGGGCCGATTTATGAGCAGTACTTC.